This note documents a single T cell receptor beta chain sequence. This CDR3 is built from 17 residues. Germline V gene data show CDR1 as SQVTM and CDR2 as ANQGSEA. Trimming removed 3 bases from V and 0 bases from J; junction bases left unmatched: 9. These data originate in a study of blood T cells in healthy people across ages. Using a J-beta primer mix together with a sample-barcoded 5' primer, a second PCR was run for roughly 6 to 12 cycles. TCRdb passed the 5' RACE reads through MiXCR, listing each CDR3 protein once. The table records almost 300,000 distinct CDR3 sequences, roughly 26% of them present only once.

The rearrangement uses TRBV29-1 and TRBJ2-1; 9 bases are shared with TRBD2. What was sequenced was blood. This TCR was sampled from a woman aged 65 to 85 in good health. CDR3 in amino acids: CSVDVGSGSSSYNEQFF. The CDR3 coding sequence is TGCAGCGTTGATGTGGGTAGCGGGAGTAGCTCCTACAATGAGCAGTTCTTC.